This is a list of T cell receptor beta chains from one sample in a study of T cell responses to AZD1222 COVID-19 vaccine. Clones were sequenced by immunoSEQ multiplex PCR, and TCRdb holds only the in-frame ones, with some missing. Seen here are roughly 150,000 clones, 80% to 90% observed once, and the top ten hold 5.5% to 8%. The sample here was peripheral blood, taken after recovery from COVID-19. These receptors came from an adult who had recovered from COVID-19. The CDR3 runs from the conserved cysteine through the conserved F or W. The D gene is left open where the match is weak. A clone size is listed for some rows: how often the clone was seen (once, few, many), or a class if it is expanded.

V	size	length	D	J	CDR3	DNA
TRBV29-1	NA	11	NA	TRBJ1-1	CSVEWDTEAFF	TGCAGCGTTGAGTGGGACACTGAAGCTTTCTTT
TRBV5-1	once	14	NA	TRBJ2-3	CASSSYQGTDTQYF	TGCGCCAGCAGCTCCTACCAGGGCACAGATACGCAGTATTTT
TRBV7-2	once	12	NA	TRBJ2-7	CASSFGRYEQYF	TGTGCCAGCAGCTTTGGACGGTACGAGCAGTACTTC
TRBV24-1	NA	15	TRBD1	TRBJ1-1	CFPRDRKPPNTEAFF	TGTTTCCCCCGGGACAGAAAACCCCCGAACACTGAAGCTTTCTTT
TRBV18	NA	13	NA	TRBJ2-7	CASHRAESDEQYF	TGTGCCAGCCACAGGGCGGAATCGGACGAGCAGTACTTC
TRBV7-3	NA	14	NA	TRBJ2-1	CASSLEFQGSEQFF	TGTGCCAGCAGCTTAGAGTTCCAGGGTAGTGAGCAGTTCTTC
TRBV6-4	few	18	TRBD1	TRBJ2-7	CASSDPTRTGGTSYEQYF	TGTGCCAGCAGTGACCCTACCCGGACAGGGGGGACCTCCTACGAGCAGTACTTC
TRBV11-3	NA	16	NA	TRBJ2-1	CASSLNRGGTYNEQFF	TGTGCCAGCAGCCTAAACAGGGGGGGAACCTACAATGAGCAGTTCTTC
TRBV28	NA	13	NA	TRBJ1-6	CASTGTFYSPLHF	TGTGCCAGCACCGGGACTTTTTATTCACCCCTCCACTTT
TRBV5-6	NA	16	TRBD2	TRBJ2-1	CASSFQRGRSYNEQFF	TGTGCCAGCAGCTTTCAGCGGGGGCGCTCCTACAATGAGCAGTTCTTC
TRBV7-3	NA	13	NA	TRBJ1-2	CASSLQQGYGYTF	TGTGCCAGCAGCTTACAACAGGGCTATGGCTACACCTTC
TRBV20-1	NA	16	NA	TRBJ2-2	CSANDWGRQNTGELFF	TGCAGTGCTAATGACTGGGGGCGGCAGAACACCGGGGAGCTGTTTTTT
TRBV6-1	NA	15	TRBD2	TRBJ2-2	CASSERLAGTGELFF	TGTGCCAGCAGTGAACGACTAGCGGGAACCGGGGAGCTGTTTTTT
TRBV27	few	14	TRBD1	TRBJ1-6	CASSWTGPHSPLHF	TGTGCCAGCAGTTGGACAGGGCCGCATTCACCCCTCCACTTT
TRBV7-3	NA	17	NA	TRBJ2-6	CASSLQDTRSGANVLTF	TGTGCCAGCAGCTTGCAGGACACCCGCTCTGGGGCCAACGTCCTGACTTTC
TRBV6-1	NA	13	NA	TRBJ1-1	CASSESSRTEAFF	TGTGCCAGCAGTGAGTCAAGTCGGACTGAAGCTTTCTTT
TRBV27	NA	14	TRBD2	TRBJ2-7	CASSLTSGIYEQYF	TGTGCCAGCAGTTTGACTAGCGGGATCTACGAGCAGTACTTC